The present T cell receptor (beta chain) was sequenced within a study of blood T cell repertoires in COVID-19 (dated by TCRdb to between 2020 and 2021). At the level of the whole study: The collaborator samples originated in the United States, Italy and Spain and spanned the acute and convalescent phases of COVID-19. The material from the prospective study consisted of cDNA or gDNA derived from T cells, B-cell-depleted T cells, or PBMCs. Nearly every sample came with metadata listing a de-identified subject ID, COVID-19 status, age in years and sex. The repertoires were released in a freely available public database intended as a resource for research on the immune response to SARS-CoV-2. Subjects who had been exposed to COVID-19, were actively infected with it, or had recovered from it provided the deeply sampled blood TCRbeta repertoires that made up the dataset. The samples were drawn from two sources: the first 160 participants of the ongoing ImmuneRACE study, and 1,254 subjects contributed by 6 global collaborators. Where available, HLA class I and class II types were taken from metadata supplied by the sample provider and were not determined by assay-based typing. Findings and caveats that apply to the study as a whole: The amount of clinical and demographic metadata varied by source and participant and was provided uncurated.

From a lookup of the germline V gene, CDR1 and CDR2 are SGHVS and FQNEAQ. Here V drops 5 bases and J drops 4 bases, and the junction holds 3 bases not matched to any gene. Taken from cysteine to phenylalanine, the CDR3 has 13 residues. This entry keeps only the CDR3 DNA: 39 bases, framed from base 1. Participants in the prospective study were aged about 18 to 90 years, lived in 20 to 25 United States geographic areas, and enrolled through a virtual design. In the prospective study, participants were assigned to cohorts based on the clinical history participants reported in a screening survey and a study questionnaire. In the prospective study, whole blood, serum and a nasopharyngeal or oropharyngeal swab were collected from each participant by mobile phlebotomists. Prospective study participants could optionally give additional blood draws and questionnaires over an approximately two-month period. Prospective study blood samples were shipped either frozen or at room temperature before DNA extraction.

Concerning this clone: Its binding antigen is unknown. The sample holds no much larger clone one base away, and base qualities are not on file.

TCRbeta CDR3 regions were amplified from genomic DNA by means of the immunoSEQ Assay, a bias-controlled multiplex PCR. As for the original processing: The number of nucleated cells in each sample was estimated from the amplification of reference gene primers within the assay. To quantify the absolute abundance of each unique TCRbeta CDR3 rearrangement, sequence reads were collapsed and filtered. For each sample, productive Simpson clonality was calculated by taking the square root of Simpson's diversity index across productive rearrangements. TCRdb provides this immuneACCESS table in a form limited to in-frame rearrangements. Some clones are lacking; in checked studies, under half of them reflect an unresolved V gene, and why the rest are absent is not known. From that table come the V and J calls and clone size; the DNA was used to work out D and trimming. Present in this sample are about 270,000 clones, about 87% of which were seen just once. The top ten clonotypes cover 4.1% of the sample.

This chain is built from TRBV7-8 and TRBJ2-7, with 9 central nucleotides matching TRBD1. The sample comprised PBMCs or T cells enriched from blood (not recorded which). The receptor was isolated from a woman under 40 with acute COVID-19. This receptor has the CDR3 CASSRGQGYEQYF. The DNA sequence is as follows: TGTGCCAGCAGCCGCGGACAGGGGTACGAGCAGTACTTC.